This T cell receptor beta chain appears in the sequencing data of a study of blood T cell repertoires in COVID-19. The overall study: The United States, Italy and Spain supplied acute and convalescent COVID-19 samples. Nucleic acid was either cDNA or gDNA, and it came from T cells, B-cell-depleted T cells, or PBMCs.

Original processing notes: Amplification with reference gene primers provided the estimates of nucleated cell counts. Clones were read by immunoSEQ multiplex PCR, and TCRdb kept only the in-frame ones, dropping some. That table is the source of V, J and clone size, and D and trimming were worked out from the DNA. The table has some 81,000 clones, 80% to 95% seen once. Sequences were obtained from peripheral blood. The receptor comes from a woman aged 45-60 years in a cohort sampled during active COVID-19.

CDR3 in DNA: TGTGCCAGCTCCGGGCAGGGAACCACTGAAGCTTTCTTT. Translating it yields CASSGQGTTEAFF. The V gene is TRBV18, the J gene TRBJ1-1, with TRBD1 as a possible D gene (5 bases). Germline V gene lookup returns CDR1 KGHSH and CDR2 LQKENI. Between the trimmed V and J ends, which lost 6 bases and 4 bases, there was a span of 12 bases. This CDR3 comprises 13 residues.